This T cell receptor (beta chain) was sequenced in a study of T cell responses to AZD1222 COVID-19 vaccine. Notes on the study in general: Spike-specific TCRs gained breadth and depth after people received two AZD1222 doses. A mostly white British donor set with more females was recruited, and clonal diversity was possibly underestimated.

Only in-frame clones appear in the TCRdb table, and some are missing; sequencing was by immunoSEQ multiplex PCR. The data show approximately 130,000 clones, with roughly 89% seen just once and 11% held by the top ten. This clone was observed once. What it recognizes is unknown. The CDR3 has 14 residues. Germline assignment: CDR1 WSHSY and CDR2 SAAADI. Unmatched junction bases numbered 9, after V lost 8 bases and J lost 5 bases. The material was peripheral blood, obtained on day 0 of MenACWY control vaccination. V usage is TRBV10-2 and J usage is TRBJ1-1; 9 bases are a match to TRBD1. The source is an adult in good health. In DNA form, the CDR3 reads TGCGCCAGCTACACAGGGGGCGCGCGGACTGAAGCTTTCTTT. This encodes CASYTGGARTEAFF.